The 17 T cell receptor beta chains given below trace back to one sample, sequenced in a study of shared clonotypes between healthy human individuals. TCRdb's copy holds only in-frame clones and misses some; the assay was immunoSEQ multiplex PCR. The table lists some 1,600,000 clones, approximately 98% of them singletons, with 0.45% in the top ten. The sample consisted of naive CD4+ T cells sorted from blood. Subset of the sample: CD45RA+ positively selected. The source of these receptors is a man in his thirties or forties in good health.

The gene calls are TRBV5-6 and TRBJ2-5, with D possibly TRBD1 on 6 matching bases. V was cut by 1 base and J by 1 base, with 14 bases left in between. This CDR3 contains 16 residues. Germline values: CDR1 SGHDT, CDR2 YYEEEE. CDR3 region: CASSLINRVLQETQYF. The CDR3 DNA sequence: TGTGCCAGCAGCTTGATCAACAGGGTGCTCCAAGAGACCCAGTACTTC.

Concerning this clone: The identical CDR3 is also encoded by other nucleotide sequences in the sample. The chain carries TRBV18 and TRBJ2-5, with D possibly TRBD2 on 6 matching bases. Trimming shortened V by 3 bases and J by 5 bases, and 10 bases separated the two germline ends. There are 13 residues in the CDR3. Germline V lookup: CDR1 KGHSH, CDR2 LQKENI. The CDR3 is CASSPLGRETQYF. CDR3 in DNA: TGTGCCAGCTCACCCCTAGGGAGGGAGACCCAGTACTTC.

This sequence joins TRBV5-1 and TRBJ1-2, with D unclear. CDR3 length equals 15 residues. Germline CDR1 reads SGHRS; CDR2 reads YFSETQ. V lost 7 bases and J lost 1, with 17 bases in between. The CDR3 DNA reads as TGCGCCAGCGCGATAAGGGAGGGAATTAACTATGGCTACACCTTC. Protein product: CASAIREGINYGYTF.

V and J are TRBV28 and TRBJ2-6, with D perhaps TRBD1 (6 bases). The CDR3 totals 17 residues. V lost 6 bases, J lost 0 bases, and 15 bases lay in between. Per the germline V gene, CDR1 is MDHEN and CDR2 is SYDVKM. For the CDR3, the DNA is TGTGCCAGCAGGCCTAGGACAGTCCTCTCTGGGGCCAACGTCCTGACTTTC. Translated, it gives CASRPRTVLSGANVLTF.

The V and J genes are TRBV7-2 and TRBJ2-7; 10 positions agree with TRBD2. This CDR3 contains 17 residues. The ends lost 1 base at V and 3 bases at J; junction bases unmatched: 9. CDR1 and CDR2 (germline): SGHTA, FQGNSA. As DNA, the CDR3 is TGTGCCAGCAGCTTAGGGGTCCTAGCGGGAGTCAGCTACGAGCAGTACTTC. Residues: CASSLGVLAGVSYEQYF.

The chain is built from TRBV5-1 and TRBJ1-1; tentative D call: TRBD1 (6 bases). Germline V lookup: CDR1 SGHRS, CDR2 YFSETQ. The CDR3 contains 14 residues. V lost 1 base, J lost 9 bases, and 16 bases lay in between. CDR3 nucleotide sequence: TGCGCCAGCAGCTTGCAGGGGCAGGAGAGGAAAGCTTTCTTT. Its translation is CASSLQGQERKAFF.

J is TRBJ2-6 and V is TRBV4-3; 8 bases are a match to TRBD1. J gave up 0 bases and V 2 bases, and 9 bases lay outside the gene matches. Germline V gives CDR1 LGHNA, CDR2 YSLEER. CDR3 length equals 19 residues. CDR3 region: CASSQTGQGSFSGANVLTF. The CDR3 region has the DNA TGCGCCAGCAGCCAAACAGGACAGGGATCCTTCTCTGGGGCCAACGTCCTGACTTTC.

This clone is a singleton in its sample. CDR3 sequence (DNA): TGTGCCAGCAGTTTGGGACTAGCGGGAGTAGGAACGCAGTATTTT. Protein: CASSLGLAGVGTQYF. The chain recombines TRBV27 with TRBJ2-3; 14 bases line up with TRBD2. Per the germline V gene, CDR1 is MNHEY and CDR2 is SMNVEV (reference sequence). The junction had 5 bases not matched to a gene; V was cut back by 3 bases and J by 9 bases. CDR3 length equals 15 residues.

The count of this clone is one. The chain is built from TRBV9 and TRBJ2-5; D remains ambiguous. This CDR3 spans 15 amino acids. V was pared by 1 base and J by 3 bases, with 13 bases between. Germline V lookup: CDR1 SGDLS, CDR2 YYNGEE. CDR3 sequence reads: CASSVSGHPKETQYF. CDR3 nucleotide sequence: TGTGCCAGCAGCGTATCGGGTCACCCCAAAGAGACCCAGTACTTC.

V and J are TRBV28 and TRBJ2-1; 7 nucleotides align to TRBD1. The CDR3 covers 13 residues. Germline CDR1 MDHEN, CDR2 SYDVKM. The J segment lost 3 bases and the V segment lost 7 bases, leaving 3 bases of the junction unmatched. For the CDR3, the DNA is TGTGCCAGCACCGGGGACAGCTACAATGAGCAGTTCTTC. Protein sequence: CASTGDSYNEQFF.

The J gene is TRBJ2-1, the V gene TRBV5-1; D may be TRBD2 (6 bases). Trimming pared 0 bases from V and 5 bases from J, leaving 9 bases between. CDR1 and CDR2 (germline): SGHRS, YFSETQ. The length of the CDR3 is 14 residues. CDR3 loop: CASSLGDFNNEQFF. CDR3 DNA: TGCGCCAGCAGCTTGGGGGACTTTAACAATGAGCAGTTCTTC. Filled out from reference TRBV5-1 and TRBJ2-1, the complete variable domain reads KAGVTQTPRYLIKTRGQQVTLSCSPISGHRSVSWYQQTPGQGLQFLFEYFSETQRNKGNFPGRFSGRQFSNSRSEMNVSTLELGDSALYLCASSLGDFNNEQFFGPGTRLTVL.

As regards this clone: The same CDR3 arises from other DNA sequences in this sample as well. CDR3 region: CASSPLGVSSYEQYF. The DNA of the CDR3 is TGTGCCAGCTCACCGTTGGGGGTATCGTCCTACGAGCAGTACTTC. V and J are TRBV18 and TRBJ2-7; D could derive from TRBD1 or TRBD2 (5 bases each). The germline gives CDR1 KGHSH, CDR2 LQKENI. This CDR3 comprises 15 residues. V shed 3 bases and J shed 1 base, with 13 bases lying between them. Using reference TRBV18 and TRBJ2-7 for the parts outside the CDR3, the full variable domain is NAGVMQNPRHLVRRRGQEARLRCSPMKGHSHVYWYRQLPEEGLKFMVYLQKENIIDESGMPKERFSAEFPKEGPSILRIQQVVRGDSAAYFCASSPLGVSSYEQYFGPGTRLTVT.

The chain uses TRBV28 and TRBJ1-2; TRBD1 aligns across 7 bases. V was pared by 5 bases and J by 3 bases, with 9 bases of the junction left unmatched. In germline, CDR1 is MDHEN, CDR2 SYDVKM. This CDR3 has 15 residues. The CDR3 loop reads CASSKRTGDDYGYTF. Here the CDR3 DNA reads TGTGCCAGCAGTAAACGCACAGGGGACGACTATGGCTACACCTTC.

This chain joins TRBV9 and TRBJ1-1, with D unclear. Germline assignment: CDR1 SGDLS and CDR2 YYNGEE. CDR3 length: 14 amino acids. Trimming cost V 3 bases and J 4 bases, with 13 bases left between them. In DNA form, the CDR3 reads TGTGCCAGCAGCGAAGGTCAGGCTGTCACTGAAGCTTTCTTT. Translating it yields CASSEGQAVTEAFF.

This chain connects TRBV7-2 to TRBJ1-1; the D is unclear. Germline V lookup: CDR1 SGHTA, CDR2 FQGNSA. Trimming pared 0 bases from V and 0 bases from J, leaving 5 bases between. This CDR3 comprises 14 residues. In nucleotides, the CDR3 is TGTGCCAGCAGCTTAGCGCATTTGAACACTGAAGCTTTCTTT. This translates into CASSLAHLNTEAFF.

This sequence joins TRBV28 and TRBJ1-4, with D uncertain. V was shortened by 2 bases and J by 7 bases, with 5 bases between the two germline ends. The CDR3 covers 12 residues. Looked up from germline, CDR1 is MDHEN and CDR2 is SYDVKM. Here the CDR3 DNA reads TGTGCCAGCAGTTTACCACGTGAAAAACTGTTTTTT. Translated: CASSLPREKLFF.

The chain carries TRBV6-5 and TRBJ1-5; D is perhaps TRBD1 (5 bases). CDR3 length: 13 residues. Looked up from germline, CDR1 is MNHEY and CDR2 is SVGAGI. Trimming pared 10 bases from V and 2 bases from J, leaving 12 bases between. The CDR3 loop reads CATQEGGNQPQHF. CDR3 DNA: TGTGCCACACAGGAAGGGGGCAATCAGCCCCAGCATTTT.